Included here is one T cell receptor beta chain sequence, with context. This sample is part of a study of blood T cell repertoires in COVID-19. Study-wide context: Whether acute or convalescent, the COVID-19 samples came from the United States, Italy and Spain. From T cells, B-cell-depleted T cells, or PBMCs came the material, which was cDNA or gDNA.

From germline, CDR1 is SNHLY and CDR2 FYNNEI. This CDR3 has 14 residues. J lost 4 bases, V lost 8 bases, and 11 bases had no gene match. Per the original methods: Nucleated cell number was recorded as an estimate derived from reference gene primer amplification. Using immunoSEQ multiplex PCR, the repertoire was profiled, and TCRdb retains in-frame clones only, with some absent. Clone size and V and J calls were adopted from that table, with D and trimming inferred from the DNA. The table records about 90,000 clones, over 80% of them present only once. Sequenced: peripheral blood. The chain has TRBV2 and TRBJ2-7, with 7 bases that match TRBD2. The sequence derives from a woman aged 80 or over with active or convalescent COVID-19. Here the CDR3 DNA reads TGTGCCAGCGATGGCGGGAGCGGCAGGTACGAGCAGTACTTC. It translates to CASDGGSGRYEQYF. The variable domain in full, completed from reference TRBV2 and TRBJ2-7, reads EPEVTQTPSHQVTQMGQEVILRCVPISNHLYFYWYRQILGQKVEFLVSFYNNEISEKSEIFDDQFSVERPDGSNFTLKIRSTKLEDSAMYFCASDGGSGRYEQYFGPGTRLTVT.